Here is one TCR beta chain with its context. Original handling: Estimated nucleated cell counts came from reference gene primer amplification. The data were produced by immunoSEQ multiplex PCR, yet TCRdb's version contains in-frame clones alone and is incomplete. V and J calls plus clone size are reproduced from that table; the DNA served to infer D and trimming. The table has over 250,000 clones, about 85% seen once. This entry is derived from a study of blood T cell repertoires in COVID-19. Study information: Sample material is recorded as cDNA or gDNA derived from T cells, B-cell-depleted T cells, or PBMCs.

Which cohort a participant joined came from the clinical history participants gave. For recovered donors of Cohort 3, there were two negative PCRs, clearance, or symptom resolution. Sample: PBMCs or T cells enriched from blood (not recorded which). The receptor was isolated from a woman aged 45-65 years who had recovered from COVID-19.

CDR3 sequence: CASSPIQGAGVYEQFF. The CDR3 DNA sequence: TGTGCCAGCAGCCCCATACAGGGAGCGGGGGTCTATGAGCAGTTCTTC. The rearrangement uses TRBV3-1 (or the pseudogene TRBV3-2) and TRBJ2-1; 8 bases are a match to TRBD2. Germline loops: CDR1 LGHDT, CDR2 YNNKEL (reference sequence). The J segment lost 8 bases and the V segment lost 4 bases, leaving 13 bases of the junction unmatched. The CDR3 is 16 amino acids.